The present T cell receptor beta chain was sequenced within a study of T cell responses to AZD1222 COVID-19 vaccine. Overall study: Recipients boosted at about 4 weeks or about 12 weeks are pooled. Study-level findings and limits: Repertoires were obtained only post-peak T cell response. The span of vaccine-associated CD4 TCRs extended across spike, with dominance at 160-218 and 743-854. Among the donors, most were white British and more were female, and clonal diversity was possibly underestimated.

TCRdb's table, derived via immunoSEQ multiplex PCR, lists solely in-frame clones and lacks some. The sample comprises some 54,000 clones, roughly 90% of which are singletons, and around 2% rests with the top ten. The CDR3 is made up of 14 amino acids. The V gene's germline CDR1 is LGHDT and CDR2 YNNKEL (reference sequence). Trimming took 5 bases from V and 4 from J; bases not matched to a gene: 6. A note on this clone: Its antigen is unidentified.

This sequence originates from an adult in good health. The sequenced sample was peripheral blood, obtained on day 0 of AZD1222 vaccination. The chain joins TRBV3-1 (or the pseudogene TRBV3-2) to TRBJ2-5; 8 positions agree with TRBD2. CDR3 coding DNA: TGTGCCAGCAGCACGAGCGGGAGTCGAGAGACCCAGTACTTC. Translation: CASSTSGSRETQYF.